Sequencing of this TCR beta chain was carried out in a study of cytomegalovirus exposure and HLA in healthy donors. The CDR3 runs to 15 residues. V shed 3 bases and J 2 bases; nucleotides not matched to a gene: 6. Germline loops: CDR1 PRHDT, CDR2 FYEKMQ (reference sequence). The PCR used 60 Vbeta and 13 Jbeta primers. Assay used: immunoSEQ multiplex PCR; TCRdb lists only in-frame clones, some missing. The sample contains 150,000 to 200,000 clones, more than 60% of which appear only once. What was sequenced was PBMCs. The genes are TRBV13 and TRBJ2-7, with 8 bases matching TRBD2. The source is a man in his late teens or twenties in good health and CMV-seronegative. CDR3 residues: CASSFAGGEPYEQYF. The CDR3 nucleotides are TGTGCCAGCAGCTTTGCGGGGGGTGAACCCTACGAGCAGTACTTC.